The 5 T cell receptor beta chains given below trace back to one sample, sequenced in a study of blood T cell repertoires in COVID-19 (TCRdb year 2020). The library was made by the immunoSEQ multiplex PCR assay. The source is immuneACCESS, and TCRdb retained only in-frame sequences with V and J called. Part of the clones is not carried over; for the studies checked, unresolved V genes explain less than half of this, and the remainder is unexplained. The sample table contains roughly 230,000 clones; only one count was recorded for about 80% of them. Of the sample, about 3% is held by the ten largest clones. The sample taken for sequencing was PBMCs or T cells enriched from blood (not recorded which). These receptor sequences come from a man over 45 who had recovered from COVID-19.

CDR3 in amino acids: CASSQDPGFGNSPLHF. The DNA of the CDR3 is TGTGCCAGCAGCCAAGATCCGGGATTCGGTAATTCACCCCTCCACTTT. The V gene is TRBV3-1 (or the pseudogene TRBV3-2), the J gene TRBJ1-6, with D uncertain. Trimming took off 0 bases at V and 6 bases at J, with 12 bases between the two ends. Per germline, CDR1 LGHDT and CDR2 YNNKEL (reference sequence). This CDR3 is built from 16 residues.

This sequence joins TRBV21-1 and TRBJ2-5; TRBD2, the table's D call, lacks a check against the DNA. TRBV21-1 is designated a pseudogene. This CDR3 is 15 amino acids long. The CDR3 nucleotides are TGTGCCAGCAGCGCGAGGACTAGTACCTCGGAGACCCAGTACTTC. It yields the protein CASSARTSTSETQYF.

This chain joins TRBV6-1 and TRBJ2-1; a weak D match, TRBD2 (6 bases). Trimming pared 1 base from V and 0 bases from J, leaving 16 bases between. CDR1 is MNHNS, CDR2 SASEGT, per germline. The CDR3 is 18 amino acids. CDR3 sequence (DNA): TGTGCCAGCAGTGAAGTGGGGGGTAGCGCGAGCTCCTACAATGAGCAGTTCTTC. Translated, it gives CASSEVGGSASSYNEQFF.

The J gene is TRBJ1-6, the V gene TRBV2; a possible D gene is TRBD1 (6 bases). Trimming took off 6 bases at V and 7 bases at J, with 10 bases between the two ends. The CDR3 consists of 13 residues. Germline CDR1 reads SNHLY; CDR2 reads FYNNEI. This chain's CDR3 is CASRLQGNSPLHF. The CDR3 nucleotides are TGTGCCAGCAGACTGCAGGGGAATTCACCCCTCCACTTT.

CDR3 loop: CASSLQGVSTEAFF. The CDR3 nucleotides are TGTGCCAGCAGCTTACAGGGGGTCTCCACTGAAGCTTTCTTT. This chain joins TRBV5-4 and TRBJ1-1; TRBD1 matches 8 bases. CDR3 length: 14 amino acids. With 2 bases clipped from V and 4 bases from J, the junction kept 4 bases outside the gene matches. Germline V gene data show CDR1 as SGHNT and CDR2 as YYREEE (reference sequence). Using reference TRBV5-4 and TRBJ1-1 for the parts outside the CDR3, the full variable domain is ETGVTQSPTHLIKTRGQQVTLRCSSQSGHNTVSWYQQALGQGPQFIFQYYREEENGRGNFPPRFSGLQFPNYSSELNVNALELDDSALYLCASSLQGVSTEAFFGQGTRLTVV.